This T cell receptor (beta chain) was sequenced in a study of blood T cells in healthy people across ages (dated by TCRdb to 2014 to 2015). Regarding the complete study: Template switching captured roughly one uniquely barcoded TCR beta cDNA molecule per two T cells in model experiments. Age-related changes in TCR beta repertoire diversity were measured in the study by deep sequencing normalized with unique cDNA molecular identifiers. Four age groups were formed from the donors: young (average approximately 15 years), middle-aged (approximately 42), aged (more than 55) and long-lived (82). To avoid experimental bias, donors of different ages were spread randomly across the sequencing lanes. The study analyzed two additional independent replicas of 1 million unique cDNA reads from the same blood draw for two donors, one aged 18 to 30 and one aged 80 or older.

Note on this clonotype: Its specific antigen is unknown. Base qualities were left out, and no much larger clone turns up one base away.

Systemically healthy Caucasian individuals from Russia, 35 to 40 in total and aged about 6 to 90 years, were included as donors. Ten milliliters of peripheral blood were drawn from each donor into EDTA-treated Vacutainer tubes. Ficoll-Paque density-gradient centrifugation was used to isolate PBMCs, with at least 7 million per sample. Total RNA, at least 6 micrograms per sample, was extracted from PBMCs with Trizol reagent. Naive CD45RAhigh/CD27high T cell percentages were measured by flow cytometry on a PBMC aliquot from every donor. Measured from the cysteine to the phenylalanine, the CDR3 is 14 residues long. Only the CDR3 DNA is retained, 42 bases long and in frame from the first base. Germline trimming amounts to 1 base on V and 8 bases on J, with 10 as the count of junction bases outside the gene matches. Reading the germline V gene (reference sequence) gives CDR1 DFQATT and CDR2 SNEGSKA. The library was built by means of 5' RACE. The listed sequencing device is Illumina HiSeq 2500. The second PCR ran for about 7 to 11 cycles and used a J-beta primer mix along with a sample-barcoded 5' primer. A unique molecular identifier was introduced onto each TCR beta cDNA molecule by a template-switch 5' adaptor carrying 12 random nucleotides. Each sample yielded at least 2.5 million CDR3-containing paired-end reads. First-strand cDNA synthesis was performed from all RNA using the Mint cDNA synthesis kit, with priming by a TRBC-specific oligonucleotide. Following uracil-DNA glycosylase treatment, all cDNA underwent a first 18-cycle PCR with the universal primers M1SS and BC2_uni_R. Per the authors' processing: Each sample was normalized by randomly selecting 1 million high-quality reads, each carrying a distinct molecular identifier. Reads with shared molecular identifiers were discarded instead of being binned into consensus sequences. CDR3 identification, clonotype clustering and error correction used MiTCR with a Q25 quality threshold and the strictest error-elimination algorithm. A nonparametric unseen species model with Euler transformation was used to estimate a lower bound on total TCR beta diversity. In-frame beta chains were kept once TCRdb had trimmed the public reads at Q25 with fastp and called clones with MiXCR. Each entry merges the rows of one CDR3 protein and shows their most common DNA and genes. TCRdb's processing, not the authors' own work, is the source of the V and J calls. The sample table lists over 300,000 distinct CDR3 sequences, roughly half of them with a count of one. The biggest ten clones account for roughly 51% of the sample.

The paper as a whole reports these results and caveats: Observed TCR beta diversity correlated strongly with the percentage of naive T cells measured by flow cytometry. As age increased, observed TCR beta diversity per million T cells dropped in a roughly linear way, and a significant reduction was already evident by age 40. Donor CMV infection status was unknown, potentially confounding age-related changes in expanded clonotypes. Conclusive comparison of naive and antigen-experienced compartments was prevented by the profiling of bulk unsorted PBMCs. The long-lived group showed more naive CD4+ T cells, fewer expanded clones and increased TCR diversity than the aged group, suggesting age selection. Estimates of total diversity based on one million sequenced T cells were considered lower bounds and underestimates.

The chain couples TRBV20-1 to TRBJ1-2; the junction holds 7 bases that match TRBD1. The specimen sequenced was blood. The sequence derives from a man aged 55-75 years in good health. The DNA sequence is TGCAGTGCTAGAGGCCACGGGACAGTCCCCGGCTACACCTTC. Its coded protein is CSARGHGTVPGYTF.